This TCR beta chain came from a study of spatial heterogeneity in lung cancer. Study-level information: Sequence detection consistently recorded a greater number of beta-chain than alpha-chain sequences. Notes on the study in general: Within tumors, counts of expanded alpha and beta TCRs tracked tumor mutation counts. Ubiquitous expanded TCR counts tracked ubiquitous nonsynonymous mutations, and regional counts tracked regional ones.

The time point was: sample taken at primary tumor resection. A few counts support this clonotype. Its target is unknown. With the library built for alpha chains, this beta chain is off target and its frequency is not meaningful. CDR1 is MNHEY and CDR2 is SVGEGT in the germline V gene. The CDR3 is 14 residues long. Trimming shortened V by 3 bases and J by 2 bases, and 9 bases separated the two germline ends. TCR cDNA molecules each had a unique molecular identifier. TCRdb analysed the 5' RACE reads with MiXCR anew, one entry per CDR3 protein. Found here are roughly 18,000 distinct CDR3 sequences, 9.5% to 10% of them singletons; the top ten hold 20% to 25%.

The receptor was derived from a female donor with early-stage non-small cell lung cancer. The input for sequencing was lung tumor tissue, taken at surgery. The chain joins TRBV6-2 or TRBV6-3 to TRBJ2-3; D not certain. CDR3 region: CASSYRHFTDTQYF. CDR3 DNA: TGTGCCAGCAGTTATCGGCACTTCACAGATACGCAGTATTTT.